This T cell receptor (beta chain) was profiled in a study of T-cell reconstitution after alpha-beta-depleted transplantation in children. Study-level results: Several hundred expanded graft clones reportedly were the source of alpha-beta T cells about two months after transplant. Diversity and T-cell counts at one year after transplant derived mostly from new T cells. There were some patients whose high TCRbeta diversity at day 60 came from surviving recipient T cells and thymic progenitors.

Unique molecular identifiers were used in preparing the TCRbeta library. Via MiXCR, TCRdb re-called the PCR reads, giving one row per CDR3 protein. Of under 300,000 distinct CDR3 sequences listed, roughly 10% are singletons. As for this clonotype: The antigen remains unidentified. A junction end diverges from the germline sequence, so it may reflect a read error.

Germline V gives CDR1 SGHTA, CDR2 FQGNSA. The CDR3 totals 16 residues. J is TRBJ2-7 and V is TRBV7-2; 11 bases are a match to TRBD1. The sequence was obtained from a male patient aged 2-15 years who had a stem cell transplant for chronic granulomatous disease, so the T cells may come from the graft donor. This specimen was peripheral blood, taken 180 days after TCRalphabeta/CD19-depleted stem cell transplant. The CDR3 sequence is CASSFLSGQGGIEQSF. DNA of the CDR3: TGTGCCAGCAGCTTTCTCTCGGGACAGGGGGGGATAGAGCAGTCCTTC.